Sequencing of this T cell receptor (beta chain) was carried out in a study of vaccination effects on CD4 cells after COVID-19. Study-level information: Every participant took two doses of the BNT162b2 or mRNA-1273 vaccine.

In the ViraFEST assay, antigen-specific CD4+ clonotypes were identified by expansion after peptide-pool stimulation. Culturing for around ten days preceded CD4+ T cell isolation. No vaccinee had earlier SARS-CoV-2 infection, and nucleocapsid antibodies were negative. Each well held about 2 million PBMC cultured with about 9.1 ug/ml peptides and about 10 IU/ml IL-2. As to this clone: Its antigen is currently unknown.

Profiling relied on immunoSEQ multiplex PCR, and the TCRdb table lists in-frame clones only, not all of them. This sample yields under 45,000 clones, of which around 67% are seen a single time; about 28% belongs to the top ten. Study-wide results and limits: Clones induced by infection and by vaccine showed marked clonal contraction late after vaccination.

The clonotype comes from a human donor who received a COVID-19 vaccine. The source material was CD4+ T cells from PBMCs cultured with HCoV-OC43 spike peptides, sampled before COVID-19 vaccination. Sample subset: HCoV-OC43 spike overlapping peptide pool stimulation.

The CDR3 loop reads CASLTGGLKNEQFF. As DNA, the CDR3 is TGTGCCAGCTTGACGGGAGGGCTAAAGAATGAGCAGTTCTTC. V and J are TRBV2 and TRBJ2-1; 8 nucleotides match TRBD2. CDR1 SNHLY and CDR2 FYNNEI come from the germline V gene. The V segment lost 8 bases and the J segment 7 bases; nucleotides outside the gene matches: 10. The CDR3 extends over 14 amino acids.